This T cell receptor (beta chain) emerged from a study of T-cell reconstitution after alpha-beta-depleted transplantation in children. Using unique molecular identifiers, the investigators prepared the TCRbeta library. Each CDR3 protein is one row after TCRdb ran MiXCR on the PCR reads. Among 55,000 to 85,000 distinct CDR3 sequences listed, under 13% were seen once. Study-level points and caveats: From surviving recipient T cells and thymic progenitors came the high day-60 TCRbeta diversity observed in some patients.

About this clonotype: Its antigen is currently unknown.

This CDR3 has 16 amino acids. V trimming: 5 bases; J trimming: 9 bases; junction bases outside the gene matches: 16. Germline values: CDR1 LNHDA, CDR2 SQIVND (reference sequence). The V call is TRBV19, the J call TRBJ2-1, with 7 nucleotides matching TRBD2. The material was PBMCs, obtained before TCRalphabeta/CD19-depleted stem cell transplant. The receptor's source is a boy younger than 18 with acute myeloid leukemia, due to receive a stem cell transplant. The CDR3 reads CASSFPAGVSGIEQFF. The DNA of the CDR3 is TGTGCCAGTAGTTTCCCGGCGGGGGTCTCGGGTATTGAGCAGTTCTTC.